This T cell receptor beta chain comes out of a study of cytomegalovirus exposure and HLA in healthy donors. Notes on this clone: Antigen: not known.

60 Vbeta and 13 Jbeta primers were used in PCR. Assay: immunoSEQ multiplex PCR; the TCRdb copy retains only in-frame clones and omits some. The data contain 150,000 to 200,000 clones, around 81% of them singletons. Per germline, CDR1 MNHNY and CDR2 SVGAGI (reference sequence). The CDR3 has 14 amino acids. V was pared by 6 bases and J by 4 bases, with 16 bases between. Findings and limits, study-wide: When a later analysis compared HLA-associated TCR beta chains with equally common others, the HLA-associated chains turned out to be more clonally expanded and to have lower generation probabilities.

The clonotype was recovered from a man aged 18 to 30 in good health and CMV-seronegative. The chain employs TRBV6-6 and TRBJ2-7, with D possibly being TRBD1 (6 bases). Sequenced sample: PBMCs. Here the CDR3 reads CASRYEGQGYEQYF. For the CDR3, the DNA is TGTGCCAGCAGATACGAAGGGCAGGGGTACGAGCAGTACTTC.